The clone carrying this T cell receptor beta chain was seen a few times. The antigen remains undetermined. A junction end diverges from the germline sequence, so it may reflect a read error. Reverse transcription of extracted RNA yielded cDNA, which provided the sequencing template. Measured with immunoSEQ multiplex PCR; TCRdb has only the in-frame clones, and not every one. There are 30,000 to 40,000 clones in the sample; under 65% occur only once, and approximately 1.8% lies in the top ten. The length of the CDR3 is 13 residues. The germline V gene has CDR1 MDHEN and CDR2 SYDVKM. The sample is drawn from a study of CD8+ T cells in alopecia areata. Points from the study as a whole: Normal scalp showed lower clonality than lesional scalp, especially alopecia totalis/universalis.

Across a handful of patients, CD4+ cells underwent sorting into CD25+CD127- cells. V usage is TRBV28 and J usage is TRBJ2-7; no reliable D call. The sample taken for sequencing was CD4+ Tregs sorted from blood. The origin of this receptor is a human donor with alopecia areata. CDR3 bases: TGTGCCAGCAGTGTATGGAGCACCTACGAGCAGTACTTC. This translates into CASSVWSTYEQYF. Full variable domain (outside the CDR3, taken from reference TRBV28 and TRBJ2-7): DVKVTQSSRYLVKRTGEKVFLECVQDMDHENMFWYRQDPGLGLRLIYFSYDVKMKEKGDIPEGYSVSREKKERFSLILESASTNQTSMYLCASSVWSTYEQYFGPGTRLTVT.